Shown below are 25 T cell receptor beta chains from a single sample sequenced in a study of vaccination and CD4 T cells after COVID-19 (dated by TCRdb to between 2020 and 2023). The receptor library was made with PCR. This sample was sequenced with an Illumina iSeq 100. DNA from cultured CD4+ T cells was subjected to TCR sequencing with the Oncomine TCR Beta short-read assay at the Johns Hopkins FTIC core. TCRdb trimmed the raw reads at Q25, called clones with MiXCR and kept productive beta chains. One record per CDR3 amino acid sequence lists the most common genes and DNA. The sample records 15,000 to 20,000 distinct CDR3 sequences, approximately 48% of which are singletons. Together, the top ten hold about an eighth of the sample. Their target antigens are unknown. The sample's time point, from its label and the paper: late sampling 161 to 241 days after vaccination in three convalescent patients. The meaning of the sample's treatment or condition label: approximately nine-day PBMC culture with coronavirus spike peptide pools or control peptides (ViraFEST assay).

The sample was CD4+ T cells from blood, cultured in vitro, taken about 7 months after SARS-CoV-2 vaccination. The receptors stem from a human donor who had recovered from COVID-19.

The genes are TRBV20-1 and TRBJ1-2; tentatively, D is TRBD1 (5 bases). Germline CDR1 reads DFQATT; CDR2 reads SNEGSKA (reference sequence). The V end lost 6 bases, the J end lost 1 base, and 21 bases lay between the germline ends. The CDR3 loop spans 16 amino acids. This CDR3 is CSATGEGARYNYGYTF. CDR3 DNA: TGCAGTGCAACCGGGGAAGGGGCACGATATAACTATGGCTACACCTTC.

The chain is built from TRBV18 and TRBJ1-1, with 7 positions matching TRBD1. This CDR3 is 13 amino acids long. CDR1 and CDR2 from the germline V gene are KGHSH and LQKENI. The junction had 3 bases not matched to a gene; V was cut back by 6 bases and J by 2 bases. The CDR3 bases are TGTGCCAGCTCCGGACAGGCAAACACTGAAGCTTTCTTT. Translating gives CASSGQANTEAFF.

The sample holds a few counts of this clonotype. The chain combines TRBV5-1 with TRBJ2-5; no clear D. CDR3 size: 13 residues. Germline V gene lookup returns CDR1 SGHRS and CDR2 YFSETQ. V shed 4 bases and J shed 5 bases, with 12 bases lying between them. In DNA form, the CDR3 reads TGCGCCAGCAGCCCGACCTCGGGCGAGACCCAGTACTTC. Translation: CASSPTSGETQYF.

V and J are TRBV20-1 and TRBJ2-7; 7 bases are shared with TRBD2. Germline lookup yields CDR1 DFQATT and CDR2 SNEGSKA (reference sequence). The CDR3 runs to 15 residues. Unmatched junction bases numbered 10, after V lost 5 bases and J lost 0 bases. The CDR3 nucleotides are TGCAGTGCTCGTCCCCCTGCTAGCGGCTCCTACGAGCAGTACTTC. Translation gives CSARPPASGSYEQYF.

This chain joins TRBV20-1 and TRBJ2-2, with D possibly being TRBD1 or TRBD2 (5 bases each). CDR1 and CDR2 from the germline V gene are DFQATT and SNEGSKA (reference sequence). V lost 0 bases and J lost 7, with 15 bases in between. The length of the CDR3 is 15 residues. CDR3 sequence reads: CSARDQTHGGGELFF. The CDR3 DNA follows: TGCAGTGCTAGAGATCAGACCCATGGGGGCGGGGAGCTGTTTTTT.

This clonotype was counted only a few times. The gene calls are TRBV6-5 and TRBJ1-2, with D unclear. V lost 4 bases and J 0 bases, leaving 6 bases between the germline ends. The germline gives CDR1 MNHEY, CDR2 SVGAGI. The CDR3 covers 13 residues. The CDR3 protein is CASSLDPNYGYTF. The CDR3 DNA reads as TGTGCCAGCAGTTTGGACCCTAACTATGGCTACACCTTC.

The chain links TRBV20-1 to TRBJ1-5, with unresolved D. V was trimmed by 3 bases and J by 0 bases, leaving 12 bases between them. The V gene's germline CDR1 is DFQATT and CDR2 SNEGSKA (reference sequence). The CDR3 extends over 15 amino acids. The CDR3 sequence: CSASRNRNSNQPQHF. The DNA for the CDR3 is TGCAGTGCTAGTAGGAACCGCAATAGCAATCAGCCCCAGCATTTT.

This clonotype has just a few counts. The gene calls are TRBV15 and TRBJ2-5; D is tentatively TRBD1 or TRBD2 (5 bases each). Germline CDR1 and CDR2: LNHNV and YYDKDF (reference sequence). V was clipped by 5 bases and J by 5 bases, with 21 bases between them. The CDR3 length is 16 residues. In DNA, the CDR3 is TGTGCCACCAGCGGAGGAAGAGCACAGGATTCGGAGACCCAGTACTTC. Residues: CATSGGRAQDSETQYF. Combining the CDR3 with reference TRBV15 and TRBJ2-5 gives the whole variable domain DAMVIQNPRYQVTQFGKPVTLSCSQTLNHNVMYWYQQKSSQAPKLLFHYYDKDFNNEADTPDNFQSRRPNTSFCFLDIRSPGLGDTAMYLCATSGGRAQDSETQYFGPGTRLLVL.

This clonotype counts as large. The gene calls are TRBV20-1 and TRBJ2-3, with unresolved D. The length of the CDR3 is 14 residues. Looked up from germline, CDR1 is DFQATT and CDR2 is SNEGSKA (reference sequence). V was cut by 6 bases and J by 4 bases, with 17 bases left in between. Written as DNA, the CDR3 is TGCAGTGCCCCCCAGCCAACGCACGCAGATACGCAGTATTTT. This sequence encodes CSAPQPTHADTQYF.

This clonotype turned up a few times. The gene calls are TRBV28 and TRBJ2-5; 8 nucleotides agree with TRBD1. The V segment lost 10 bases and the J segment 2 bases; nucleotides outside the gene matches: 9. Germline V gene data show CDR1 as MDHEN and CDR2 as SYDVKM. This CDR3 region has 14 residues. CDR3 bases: TGTGCCACCACTACAGGGGGGAGACAAGAGACCCAGTACTTC. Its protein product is CATTTGGRQETQYF.

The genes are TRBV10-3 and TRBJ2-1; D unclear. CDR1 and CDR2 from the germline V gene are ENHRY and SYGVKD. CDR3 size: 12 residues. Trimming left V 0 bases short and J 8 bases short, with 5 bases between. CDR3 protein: CAISESRYEQFF. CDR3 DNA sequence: TGTGCCATCAGTGAGTCGAGGTATGAGCAGTTCTTC.

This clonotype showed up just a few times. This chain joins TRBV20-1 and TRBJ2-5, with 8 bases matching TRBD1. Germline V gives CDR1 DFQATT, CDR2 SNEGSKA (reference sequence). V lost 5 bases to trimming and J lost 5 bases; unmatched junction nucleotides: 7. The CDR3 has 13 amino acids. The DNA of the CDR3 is TGCAGTGCTGAGGACAGGGCCGTGGAGACCCAGTACTTC. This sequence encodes CSAEDRAVETQYF.

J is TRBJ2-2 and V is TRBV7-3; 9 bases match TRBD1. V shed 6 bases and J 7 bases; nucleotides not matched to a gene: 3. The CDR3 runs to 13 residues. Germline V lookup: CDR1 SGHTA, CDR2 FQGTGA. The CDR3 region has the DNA TGTGCCAGCAGTACAGGGGGCTACGGGGAGCTGTTTTTT. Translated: CASSTGGYGELFF.

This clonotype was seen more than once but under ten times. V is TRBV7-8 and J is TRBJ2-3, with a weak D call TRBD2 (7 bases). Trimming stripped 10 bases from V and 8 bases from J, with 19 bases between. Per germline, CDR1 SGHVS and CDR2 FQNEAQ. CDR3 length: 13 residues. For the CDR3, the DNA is TGTGCCACCTCGTGGGGGGGGCCGGTTACGCAGTATTTT. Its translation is CATSWGGPVTQYF.

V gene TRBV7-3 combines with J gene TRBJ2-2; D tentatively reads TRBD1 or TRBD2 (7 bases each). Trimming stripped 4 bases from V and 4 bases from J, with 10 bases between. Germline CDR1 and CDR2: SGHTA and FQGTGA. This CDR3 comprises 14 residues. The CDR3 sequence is CASSSGGATGELFF. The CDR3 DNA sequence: TGTGCCAGCAGCTCAGGGGGGGCCACCGGGGAGCTGTTTTTT.

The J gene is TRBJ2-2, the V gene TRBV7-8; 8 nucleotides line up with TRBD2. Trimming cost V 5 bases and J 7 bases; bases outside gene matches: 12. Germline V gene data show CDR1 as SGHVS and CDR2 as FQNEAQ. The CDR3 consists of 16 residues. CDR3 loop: CASSRATGRDGGELFF. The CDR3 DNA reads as TGTGCCAGCAGCCGAGCGACCGGGAGGGATGGCGGGGAGCTGTTTTTT.

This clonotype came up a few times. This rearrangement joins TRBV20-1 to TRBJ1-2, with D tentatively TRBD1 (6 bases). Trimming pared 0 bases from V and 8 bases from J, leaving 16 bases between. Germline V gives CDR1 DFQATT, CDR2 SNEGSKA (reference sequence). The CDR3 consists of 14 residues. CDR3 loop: CSARDRRGALGYTF. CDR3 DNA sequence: TGCAGTGCTAGAGATAGGCGGGGGGCGTTGGGCTACACCTTC.

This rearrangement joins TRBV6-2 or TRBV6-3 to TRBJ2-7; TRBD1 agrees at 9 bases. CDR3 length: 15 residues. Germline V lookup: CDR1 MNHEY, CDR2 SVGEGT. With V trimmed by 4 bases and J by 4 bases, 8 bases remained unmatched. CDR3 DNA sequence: TGTGCCAGCAGTTCTCCTTTAGGACAGGGGTACGAGCAGTACTTC. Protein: CASSSPLGQGYEQYF.

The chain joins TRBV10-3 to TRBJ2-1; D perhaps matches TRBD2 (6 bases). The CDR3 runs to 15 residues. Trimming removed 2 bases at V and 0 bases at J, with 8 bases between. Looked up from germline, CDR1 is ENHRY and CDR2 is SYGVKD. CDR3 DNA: TGTGCCATCAGTGAGCGGGAGAGCTCCTACAATGAGCAGTTCTTC. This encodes CAISERESSYNEQFF.

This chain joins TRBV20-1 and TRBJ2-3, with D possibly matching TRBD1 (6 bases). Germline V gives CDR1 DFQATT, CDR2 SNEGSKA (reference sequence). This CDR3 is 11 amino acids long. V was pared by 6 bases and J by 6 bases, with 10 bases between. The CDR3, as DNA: TGCAGTGCCGGACAGATGGATACGCAGTATTTT. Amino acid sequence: CSAGQMDTQYF.

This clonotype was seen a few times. This CDR3 is CSARDTWDDYGYTF. DNA for the CDR3: TGCAGTGCTAGAGACACCTGGGACGACTATGGCTACACCTTC. The rearrangement joins TRBV20-1 to TRBJ1-2; D possibly corresponds to TRBD1 (5 bases). The CDR3 contains 14 residues. The germline V gene has CDR1 DFQATT and CDR2 SNEGSKA (reference sequence). Trimming took 0 bases from V and 3 from J, leaving 11 bases between them.

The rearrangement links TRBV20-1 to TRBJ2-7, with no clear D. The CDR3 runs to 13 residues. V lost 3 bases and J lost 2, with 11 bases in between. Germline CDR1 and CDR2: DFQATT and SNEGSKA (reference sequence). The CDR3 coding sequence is TGCAGTGCTAGGAGTCCTGGAACCTACGAGCAGTACTTC. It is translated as CSARSPGTYEQYF.

This chain's CDR3 is CAIRPREEDTQYF. The CDR3 bases are TGTGCCATCAGGCCCAGGGAAGAAGATACGCAGTATTTT. V usage is TRBV10-3 and J usage is TRBJ2-3; maybe TRBD1 (5 bases). The length of the CDR3 is 13 residues. Trimming shortened V by 6 bases and J by 5 bases, and 12 bases separated the two germline ends. Germline V CDR1 and CDR2: ENHRY, SYGVKD.

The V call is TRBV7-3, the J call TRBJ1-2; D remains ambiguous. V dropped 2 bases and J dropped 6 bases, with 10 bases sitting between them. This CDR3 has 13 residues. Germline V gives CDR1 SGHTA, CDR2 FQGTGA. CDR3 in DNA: TGTGCCAGCAGCTTATCGGGGATCGATGGCTACACCTTC. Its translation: CASSLSGIDGYTF.

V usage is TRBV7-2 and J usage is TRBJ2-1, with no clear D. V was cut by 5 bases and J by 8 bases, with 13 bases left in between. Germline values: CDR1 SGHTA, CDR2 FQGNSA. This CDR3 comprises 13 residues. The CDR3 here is CASSTSGFYEQFF. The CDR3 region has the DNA TGTGCCAGCAGCACCTCCGGGTTTTATGAGCAGTTCTTC.